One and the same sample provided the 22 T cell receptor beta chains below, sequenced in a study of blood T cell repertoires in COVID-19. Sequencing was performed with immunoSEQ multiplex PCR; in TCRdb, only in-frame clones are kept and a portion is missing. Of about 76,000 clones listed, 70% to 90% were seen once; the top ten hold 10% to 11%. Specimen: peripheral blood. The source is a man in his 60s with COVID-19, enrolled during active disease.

Here the CDR3 DNA reads TGTGCCAGCAGCCTGAATGCATCTGGGGCGCGTCAGCCCCAGCATTTT. Translated: CASSLNASGARQPQHF. The V and J genes are TRBV5-4 and TRBJ1-5; D possibly corresponds to TRBD1 (5 bases). The CDR3 length is 16 residues. Germline CDR1 SGHNT, CDR2 YYREEE (reference sequence). V was trimmed by 4 bases and J by 6 bases, leaving 20 bases between them.

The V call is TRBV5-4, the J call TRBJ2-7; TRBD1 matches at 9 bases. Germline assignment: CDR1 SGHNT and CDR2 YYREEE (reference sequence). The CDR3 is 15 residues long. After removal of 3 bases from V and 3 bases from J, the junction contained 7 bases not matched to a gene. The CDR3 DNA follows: TGTGCCAGCAGCTCGACCCGGGACAGGGACTACGAGCAGTACTTC. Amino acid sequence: CASSSTRDRDYEQYF. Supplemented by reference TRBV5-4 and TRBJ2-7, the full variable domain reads ETGVTQSPTHLIKTRGQQVTLRCSSQSGHNTVSWYQQALGQGPQFIFQYYREEENGRGNFPPRFSGLQFPNYSSELNVNALELDDSALYLCASSSTRDRDYEQYFGPGTRLTVT.

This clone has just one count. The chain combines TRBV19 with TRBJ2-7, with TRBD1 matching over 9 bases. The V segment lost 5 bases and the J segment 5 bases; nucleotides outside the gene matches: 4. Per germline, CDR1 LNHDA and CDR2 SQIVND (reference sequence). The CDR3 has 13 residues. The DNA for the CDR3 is TGTGCCAGTAGTTGGACAGGGGCCCACGAGCAGTACTTC. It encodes CASSWTGAHEQYF.

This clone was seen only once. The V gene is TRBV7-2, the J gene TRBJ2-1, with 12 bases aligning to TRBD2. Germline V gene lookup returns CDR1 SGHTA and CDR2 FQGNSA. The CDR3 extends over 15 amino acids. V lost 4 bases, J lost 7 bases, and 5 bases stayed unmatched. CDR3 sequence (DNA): TGTGCCAGCAGCTGGACTAGCGGGGAGGGGAATGAGCAGTTCTTC. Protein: CASSWTSGEGNEQFF.

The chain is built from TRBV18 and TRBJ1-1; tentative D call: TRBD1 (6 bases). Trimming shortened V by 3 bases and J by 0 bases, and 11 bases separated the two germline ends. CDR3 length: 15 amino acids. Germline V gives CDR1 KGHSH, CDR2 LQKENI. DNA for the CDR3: TGTGCCAGCTCACCGGGACAATCGCTGAACACTGAAGCTTTCTTT. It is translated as CASSPGQSLNTEAFF.

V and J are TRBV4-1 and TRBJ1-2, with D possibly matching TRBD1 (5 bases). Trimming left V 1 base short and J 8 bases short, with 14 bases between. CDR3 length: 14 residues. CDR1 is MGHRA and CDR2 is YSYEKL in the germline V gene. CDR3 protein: CASSQVQVPGGYTF. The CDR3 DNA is TGCGCCAGCAGCCAAGTACAGGTCCCTGGGGGCTACACCTTC.

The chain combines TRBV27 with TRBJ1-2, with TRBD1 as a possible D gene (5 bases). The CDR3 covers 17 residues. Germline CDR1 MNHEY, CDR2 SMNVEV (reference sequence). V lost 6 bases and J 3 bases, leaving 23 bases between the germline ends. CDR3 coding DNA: TGTGCCAGCAGCTACGCCGCCGGTGGGGCAGACGACTATGGCTACACCTTC. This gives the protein CASSYAAGGADDYGYTF.

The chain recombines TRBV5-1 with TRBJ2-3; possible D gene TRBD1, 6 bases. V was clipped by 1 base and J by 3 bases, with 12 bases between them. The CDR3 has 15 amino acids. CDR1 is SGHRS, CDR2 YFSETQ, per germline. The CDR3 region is CASSLYGQQTDTQYF. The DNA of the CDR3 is TGCGCCAGCAGCTTGTACGGACAGCAAACAGATACGCAGTATTTT.

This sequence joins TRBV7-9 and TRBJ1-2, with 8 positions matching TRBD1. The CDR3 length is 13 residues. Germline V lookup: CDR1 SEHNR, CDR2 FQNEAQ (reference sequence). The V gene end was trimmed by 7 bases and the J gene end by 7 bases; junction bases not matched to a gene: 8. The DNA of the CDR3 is TGTGCCAGCATACTACCGGGACAGGTTGGCTACACCTTC. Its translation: CASILPGQVGYTF.

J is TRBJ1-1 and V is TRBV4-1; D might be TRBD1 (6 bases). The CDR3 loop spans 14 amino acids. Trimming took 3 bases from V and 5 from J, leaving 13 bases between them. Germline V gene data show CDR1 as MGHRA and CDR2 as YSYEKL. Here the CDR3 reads CASSQVRGRTEAFF. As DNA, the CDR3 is TGCGCCAGCAGCCAGGTCAGGGGCCGGACTGAAGCTTTCTTT.

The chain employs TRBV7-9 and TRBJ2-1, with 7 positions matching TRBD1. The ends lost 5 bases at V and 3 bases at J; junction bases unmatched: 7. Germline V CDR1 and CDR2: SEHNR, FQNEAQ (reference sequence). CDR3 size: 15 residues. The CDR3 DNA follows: TGTGCCAGCAGCCTTAACAGGGGAAACTACAATGAGCAGTTCTTC. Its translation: CASSLNRGNYNEQFF.

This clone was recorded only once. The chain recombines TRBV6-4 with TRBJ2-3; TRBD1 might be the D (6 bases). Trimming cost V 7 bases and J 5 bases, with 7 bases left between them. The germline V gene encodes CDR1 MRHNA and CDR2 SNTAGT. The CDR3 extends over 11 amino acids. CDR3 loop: CASKGGDTQYF. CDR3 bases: TGTGCCAGCAAAGGGGGAGATACGCAGTATTTT.

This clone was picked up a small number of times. The CDR3 DNA is TGTGCCAGCAGCTTTGGTCGGGAATTTCGGAATGAAAAACTGTTTTTT. Translated, it gives CASSFGREFRNEKLFF. The chain couples TRBV7-9 to TRBJ1-4, with unresolved D. Germline V gene data show CDR1 as SEHNR and CDR2 as FQNEAQ (reference sequence). V was shortened by 3 bases and J by 5 bases, with 16 bases between the two germline ends. The CDR3 contains 16 residues.

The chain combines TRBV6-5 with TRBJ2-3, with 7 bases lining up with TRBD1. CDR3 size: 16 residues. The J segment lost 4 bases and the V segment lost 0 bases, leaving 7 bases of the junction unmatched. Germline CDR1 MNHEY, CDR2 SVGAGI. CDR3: CASSYSTGKDADTQYF. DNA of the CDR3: TGTGCCAGCAGTTACTCGACAGGGAAGGACGCAGATACGCAGTATTTT.

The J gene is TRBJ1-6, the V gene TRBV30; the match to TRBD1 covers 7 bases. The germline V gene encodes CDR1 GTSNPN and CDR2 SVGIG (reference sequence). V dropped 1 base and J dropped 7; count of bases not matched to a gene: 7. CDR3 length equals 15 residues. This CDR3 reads CAWSAKTGFNSPLHF. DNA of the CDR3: TGTGCCTGGAGTGCAAAGACAGGGTTCAATTCACCCCTCCACTTT.

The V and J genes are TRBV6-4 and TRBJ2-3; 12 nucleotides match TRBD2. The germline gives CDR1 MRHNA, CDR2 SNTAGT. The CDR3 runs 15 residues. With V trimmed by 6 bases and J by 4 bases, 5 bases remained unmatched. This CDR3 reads CASSSTSGSADTQYF. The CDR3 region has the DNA TGTGCCAGCAGCTCGACTAGCGGGAGTGCAGATACGCAGTATTTT.

The CDR3 reads CASSVAGSGGYNEQFF. In DNA, the CDR3 is TGTGCCAGCAGCGTAGCGGGTAGCGGGGGATACAATGAGCAGTTCTTC. This sequence joins TRBV9 and TRBJ2-1, with 9 bases fitting TRBD2. CDR3 length: 16 amino acids. Per the germline V gene, CDR1 is SGDLS and CDR2 is YYNGEE. Losses at the gene ends were 0 bases for V and 4 bases for J; bases not matched to a gene: 5.

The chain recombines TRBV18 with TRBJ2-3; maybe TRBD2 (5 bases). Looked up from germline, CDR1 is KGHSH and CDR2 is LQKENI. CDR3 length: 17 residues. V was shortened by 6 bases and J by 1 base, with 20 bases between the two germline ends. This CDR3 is CASSFDRPWTGTDTQYF. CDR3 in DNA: TGTGCCAGCTCTTTCGACCGACCTTGGACTGGCACAGATACGCAGTATTTT.

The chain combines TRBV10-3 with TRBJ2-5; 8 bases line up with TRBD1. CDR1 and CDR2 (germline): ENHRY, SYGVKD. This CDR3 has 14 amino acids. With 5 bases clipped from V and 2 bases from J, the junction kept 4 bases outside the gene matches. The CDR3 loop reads CAISYRTGQETQYF. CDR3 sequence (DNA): TGTGCCATCAGTTACAGGACAGGGCAAGAGACCCAGTACTTC.

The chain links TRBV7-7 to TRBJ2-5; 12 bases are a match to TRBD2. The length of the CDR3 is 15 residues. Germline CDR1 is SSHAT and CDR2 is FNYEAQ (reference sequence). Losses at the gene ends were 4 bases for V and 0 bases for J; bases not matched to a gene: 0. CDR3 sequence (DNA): TGTGCCAGCAGCTCTAGCGGGAGGGACCAAGAGACCCAGTACTTC. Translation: CASSSSGRDQETQYF. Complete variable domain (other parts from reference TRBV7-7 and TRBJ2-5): GAGVSQSPRYKVTKRGQDVTLRCDPISSHATLYWYQQALGQGPEFLTYFNYEAQPDKSGLPSDRFSAERPEGSISTLTIQRTEQRDSAMYRCASSSSGRDQETQYFGPGTRLLVL.

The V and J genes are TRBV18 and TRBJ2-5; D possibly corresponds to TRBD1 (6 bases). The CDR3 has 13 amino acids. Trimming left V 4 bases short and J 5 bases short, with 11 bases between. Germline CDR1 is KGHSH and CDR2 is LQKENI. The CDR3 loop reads CASSQDRLETQYF. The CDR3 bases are TGTGCCAGCTCACAAGACAGGTTGGAGACCCAGTACTTC.

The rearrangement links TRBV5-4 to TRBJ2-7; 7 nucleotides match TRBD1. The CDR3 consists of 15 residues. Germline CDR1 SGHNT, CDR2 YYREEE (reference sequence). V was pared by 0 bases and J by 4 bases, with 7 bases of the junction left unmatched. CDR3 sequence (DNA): TGTGCCAGCAGCTTGGGACAGGGAGAATGGTACGAGCAGTACTTC. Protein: CASSLGQGEWYEQYF.